The rows below give T cell receptor beta chains drawn from one sample of a study of T cell responses to AZD1222 COVID-19 vaccine. Measured with immunoSEQ multiplex PCR; TCRdb has only the in-frame clones, and not every one. This sample has 170,000 or so clones; 75% to 95% occur once, and the top ten carry roughly 3.1%. The material was peripheral blood, obtained on day 0 of AZD1222 vaccination. The receptors stem from an adult in good health. Each CDR3 is given with its conserved first and last residue. The D gene is left open where the match is weak. Rows give clone size only sometimes, using once, few, many, or a class for an expanded clone.

d_gene | abundance | j_gene | v_gene | CDR3aa | CDR3nt
TRBD1 | once | TRBJ1-1 | TRBV5-4 | CASSQGQDEAFF | TGTGCCAGCAGCCAGGGACAGGATGAAGCTTTCTTT
. | . | TRBJ2-7 | TRBV7-9 | CASSLFGRGDEQYF | TGTGCCAGCAGCTTATTTGGCAGGGGGGACGAGCAGTACTTC
. | . | TRBJ1-5 | TRBV19 | CASSIVGSNQPQHF | TGTGCCAGTAGTATAGTCGGTAGCAATCAGCCCCAGCATTTT
. | . | TRBJ2-7 | TRBV5-1 | CASSLNEQRGEQYF | TGCGCCAGCAGCTTGAACGAGCAAAGGGGCGAGCAGTACTTC
. | . | TRBJ1-4 | TRBV19 | CASSIRPTNEKLFF | TGTGCCAGTAGTATAAGACCAACTAATGAAAAACTGTTTTTT
. | . | TRBJ2-7 | TRBV9 | CASSPSVSVYEQYF | TGTGCCAGCAGCCCCTCGGTTTCGGTCTACGAGCAGTACTTC
. | . | TRBJ2-3 | TRBV11-3 | CASGGRSTDTQYF | TGTGCCAGCGGGGGGCGAAGCACAGATACGCAGTATTTT
. | . | TRBJ1-1 | TRBV4-2 | CASSQPTGEAFF | TGTGCCAGCAGCCAACCGACTGGTGAAGCTTTCTTT
. | . | TRBJ1-2 | TRBV11-2 | CASSQDRGLAIGYTF | TGTGCCAGCAGCCAAGATCGGGGGCTCGCTATCGGCTACACCTTC
. | . | TRBJ2-5 | TRBV7-8 | CASSIRGVQGTQYF | TGTGCCAGCAGCATACGAGGGGTGCAGGGGACCCAGTACTTC
TRBD1 | . | TRBJ1-5 | TRBV7-2 | CASSSGGGHFNQPQHF | TGTGCCAGCAGCTCAGGAGGGGGCCACTTTAATCAGCCCCAGCATTTT
. | . | TRBJ2-7 | TRBV14 | CASSRQGVYEQYF | TGTGCCAGCAGCCGGCAGGGTGTGTACGAGCAGTACTTC
TRBD1 | . | TRBJ1-4 | TRBV13 | CASSLSTSWDRGSKNEKLFF | TGTGCCAGCAGCTTATCTACGTCTTGGGACAGGGGGTCAAAAAATGAAAAACTGTTTTTT
. | . | TRBJ2-7 | TRBV14 | CASSHSGPPAPYEQYF | TGTGCCAGCAGCCACTCCGGGCCCCCGGCGCCCTACGAGCAGTACTTC
. | . | TRBJ1-4 | TRBV14 | CASSPRVDNEKLFF | TGTGCCAGCAGCCCTAGGGTCGACAATGAAAAACTGTTTTTT
. | . | TRBJ1-1 | TRBV3-1/TRBV3-2 | CASSHLRNTEAFF | TGTGCCAGCAGCCATTTGAGGAACACTGAAGCTTTCTTT
TRBD1 | . | TRBJ1-2 | TRBV15 | CATSPAFGTGFYGYTF | TGTGCCACCAGCCCCGCGTTTGGGACAGGCTTTTATGGCTACACCTTC
TRBD2 | . | TRBJ2-4 | TRBV27 | CASSPTSGEEPLAGNIQYF | TGTGCCAGCAGTCCTACTAGCGGGGAAGAACCCCTAGCGGGAAACATTCAGTACTTC
TRBD2 | . | TRBJ2-3 | TRBV30 | CAWTSGGKTDTQYF | TGTGCCTGGACTAGCGGGGGGAAGACAGATACGCAGTATTTT
. | . | TRBJ2-3 | TRBV5-6 | CASSFVARTDTQYF | TGTGCCAGCAGCTTTGTGGCCCGCACAGATACGCAGTATTTT
. | once | TRBJ1-6 | TRBV7-9 | CASSLAIETAPLHF | TGTGCCAGCAGCTTAGCTATCGAGACGGCACCCCTCCACTTT
. | few | TRBJ1-4 | TRBV9 | CASSPVKTNEKLFF | TGTGCCAGCAGCCCAGTAAAAACTAATGAAAAACTGTTTTTT
. | . | TRBJ1-2 | TRBV29-1 | CTIAGGYGYTF | TGCACCATTGCGGGGGGGTATGGCTACACCTTC
. | . | TRBJ1-6 | TRBV5-1 | CASSLAGGRDSPLHF | TGCGCCAGCAGCTTGGCGGGGGGGCGCGATTCACCCCTCCACTTT
. | . | TRBJ2-3 | TRBV12-3/TRBV12-4 | CASSTTRGTQYF | TGTGCCAGCAGCACTACTAGAGGTACGCAGTATTTT
. | . | TRBJ2-3 | TRBV20-1 | CSASESGDTQYF | TGCAGTGCTAGTGAAAGCGGCGATACGCAGTATTTT
TRBD1 | once | TRBJ1-1 | TRBV2 | CASSERRDRGAGAFF | TGTGCCAGCAGTGAAAGGAGGGACAGGGGCGCCGGAGCTTTCTTT
. | . | TRBJ2-7 | TRBV7-2 | CASRPTATYEQYF | TGTGCCAGCAGACCCACAGCCACCTACGAGCAGTACTTC
. | . | TRBJ1-1 | TRBV3-1/TRBV3-2 | CASSQEPGDRGWRTEAFF | TGTGCCAGCAGCCAAGAGCCAGGGGATCGTGGTTGGCGAACTGAAGCTTTCTTT
. | . | TRBJ2-3 | TRBV6-5 | CASRARDVAGDTQYF | TGTGCCTCACGTGCAAGGGACGTAGCTGGAGATACGCAGTATTTT
. | . | TRBJ2-3 | TRBV7-3 | CASSGDGTDTQYF | TGTGCCAGCTCGGGGGACGGCACAGATACGCAGTATTTT
. | . | TRBJ2-7 | TRBV19 | CASSIRAYDSYEQYF | TGTGCCAGTAGTATTAGGGCGTACGACTCCTACGAGCAGTACTTC
. | . | TRBJ1-1 | TRBV27 | CASTPMAGSDTEAFF | TGTGCCAGCACCCCAATGGCAGGCTCAGACACTGAAGCTTTCTTT
. | . | TRBJ1-1 | TRBV7-9 | CASSLDMNTEAFF | TGTGCCAGCAGCCTAGACATGAACACTGAAGCTTTCTTT
TRBD2 | . | TRBJ2-7 | TRBV9 | CASSVAGLAGDEQYF | TGTGCCAGCAGCGTAGCGGGGCTAGCGGGGGACGAGCAGTACTTC
TRBD2 | . | TRBJ2-5 | TRBV11-1 | CASSYSGGGETQYF | TGTGCCAGCAGTTATAGCGGGGGAGGAGAGACCCAGTACTTC
. | . | TRBJ2-2 | TRBV7-6 | CASSLSARTIGGELFF | TGTGCCAGCAGCTTATCGGCTAGGACTATAGGCGGGGAGCTGTTTTTT
. | . | TRBJ2-2 | TRBV7-2 | CASSRSTGELFF | TGTGCCAGCAGCAGGAGCACCGGGGAGCTGTTTTTT
TRBD2 | . | TRBJ2-5 | TRBV6-4 | CASRLLAGCQETQYF | TGTGCCAGCAGGCTCCTAGCGGGCTGCCAAGAGACCCAGTACTTC
TRBD1 | . | TRBJ1-2 | TRBV6-5 | CASVGGSYGYTF | TGTGCCAGCGTAGGGGGCAGCTATGGCTACACCTTC
. | . | TRBJ2-1 | TRBV11-1 | CASSLQGVEQFF | TGTGCCAGCAGCTTACAAGGGGTAGAGCAGTTCTTC
. | . | TRBJ2-3 | TRBV9 | CASSLEGPLGDTQYF | TGTGCCAGCAGCCTCGAGGGCCCCCTGGGAGATACGCAGTATTTT
TRBD1 | . | TRBJ1-1 | TRBV6-5 | CASSRQGLTEAFF | TGTGCCAGCAGTAGACAGGGTTTGACTGAAGCTTTCTTT